The entry below describes one TCR beta chain. Its antigen remains unknown. The sample comes from a study of CD8 T cells in Susac syndrome. General study findings and limits: It was acknowledged in the study that the number of individuals who were included in its TCR sequencing and HLA analysis was relatively small.

RNA in amounts of roughly 0.5 to 1 ug was reverse transcribed with random hexamers. TCR beta CDR3 was amplified by immunoSEQ covering 54 Vbeta and 13 Jbeta. TCRdb independently ran MiXCR on the immunoSEQ multiplex PCR reads; one entry per CDR3 protein. The sample contains around 180,000 distinct CDR3 sequences, 94% of which appear only once. The CDR3 runs to 14 residues. The V gene lost 4 bases and the J gene lost 0 bases, with 9 bases spanning the gap. Germline values: CDR1 SNHLY, CDR2 FYNNEI. The sequencing sample was made of CD4+ T cells from PBMCs. The TCR comes from a human donor with Susac syndrome. The genes are TRBV2 and TRBJ1-1; D is unresolved. The chain's CDR3 is CASSGAPLNTEAFF. In DNA, the CDR3 is TGTGCCAGCAGTGGGGCCCCCCTGAACACTGAAGCTTTCTTT.